The sequence of this T cell receptor beta chain was determined in a study of blood T cell repertoires in COVID-19. Study at large: The origin of the acute and convalescent COVID-19 samples was the United States, Italy and Spain. The cDNA or gDNA used as material had been derived from T cells, B-cell-depleted T cells, or PBMCs.

In the original analysis: How many nucleated cells were present was estimated from reference gene primer amplification. Sequenced by immunoSEQ multiplex PCR; TCRdb stores in-frame clones only, minus some. V and J calls and clone size are those listed in that table; D and trimming were worked out from the DNA. The sample holds 60,000 to 75,000 clones, roughly 76% seen once. This CDR3 is built from 19 residues. After removal of 4 bases from V and 1 base from J, the junction contained 14 bases not matched to a gene. From germline, CDR1 is LGHDT and CDR2 YNNKEL (reference sequence). The chain couples TRBV3-1 (or the pseudogene TRBV3-2) to TRBJ2-3; 10 bases are shared with TRBD2. The source material was peripheral blood. The sequence came from a woman at least 80 years old with acute or convalescent COVID-19. CDR3 bases: TGTGCCAGCAGCCTCCGAGGAGTAGCGGGAGGCCGGGGCACAGATACGCAGTATTTT. Translating gives CASSLRGVAGGRGTDTQYF.